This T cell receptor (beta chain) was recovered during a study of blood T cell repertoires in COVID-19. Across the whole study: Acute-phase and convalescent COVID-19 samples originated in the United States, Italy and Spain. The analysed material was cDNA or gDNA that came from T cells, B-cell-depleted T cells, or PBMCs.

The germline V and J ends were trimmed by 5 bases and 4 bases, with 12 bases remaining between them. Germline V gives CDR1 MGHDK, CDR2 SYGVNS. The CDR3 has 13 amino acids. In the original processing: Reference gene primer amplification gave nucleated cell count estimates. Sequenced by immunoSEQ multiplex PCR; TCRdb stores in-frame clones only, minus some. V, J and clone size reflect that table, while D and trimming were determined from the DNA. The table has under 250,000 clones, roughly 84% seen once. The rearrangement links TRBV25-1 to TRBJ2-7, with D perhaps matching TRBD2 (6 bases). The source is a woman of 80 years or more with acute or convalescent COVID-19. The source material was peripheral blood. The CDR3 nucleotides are TGTGCCAGCAGTCGGGCGGGGTCATACGAGCAGTACTTC. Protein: CASSRAGSYEQYF.